Following are 29 T cell receptor beta chains from one sample sequenced in a study of blood T cell repertoires in COVID-19. TCRdb keeps only in-frame clones here, not all; method: immunoSEQ multiplex PCR. The table lists about 180,000 clones, less than 90% of them singletons. What was sequenced was PBMCs or T cells enriched from blood (not recorded which). All receptors derive from a human donor with acute COVID-19. The donor label of this sample is uncertain.

This clone appeared once. The V and J genes are TRBV4-3 and TRBJ1-1; TRBD1 might be the D (6 bases). Germline CDR1 LGHNA, CDR2 YSLEER. Deletions cut 3 bases from V and 5 bases from J, with 19 bases between. This CDR3 contains 16 residues. The CDR3 is CASSQSLRGRRTEAFF. For the CDR3, the DNA is TGCGCCAGCAGCCAGTCTCTTAGGGGGAGAAGGACTGAAGCTTTCTTT.

The rearrangement joins TRBV6-2 or TRBV6-3 to TRBJ1-1; maybe TRBD1 (6 bases). Looked up from germline, CDR1 is MNHEY and CDR2 is SVGEGT. The CDR3 runs to 12 residues. The ends were cut back, 3 bases at V and 11 bases at J, with 13 bases in the middle. CDR3 in amino acids: CASSYIRDKAFF. The CDR3 nucleotides read TGTGCCAGCAGTTATATCCGGGACAAGGCTTTCTTT.

The J gene is TRBJ2-5, the V gene TRBV14, with a possible D match to TRBD2 (7 bases). The CDR3 spans 16 residues. Germline V CDR1 and CDR2: SGHDN, FVKESK. V dropped 3 bases and J dropped 8 bases, with 22 bases sitting between them. The CDR3 region has the DNA TGTGCCAGCAGCCACGCCGGGGGGCTCCTGGAGCAAACCCAGTACTTC. It specifies CASSHAGGLLEQTQYF. Using reference TRBV14 and TRBJ2-5 for the parts outside the CDR3, the full variable domain is EAGVTQFPSHSVIEKGQTVTLRCDPISGHDNLYWYRRVMGKEIKFLLHFVKESKQDESGMPNNRFLAERTGGTYSTLKVQPAELEDSGVYFCASSHAGGLLEQTQYFGPGTRLLVL.

This chain joins TRBV2 and TRBJ2-5; 13 positions match TRBD2. The trim removed 6 bases at V and 7 bases at J, leaving 8 bases unmatched. CDR1 and CDR2 (germline): SNHLY, FYNNEI. The CDR3 runs to 15 residues. The CDR3 is CASRGLAGPKGTQYF. The CDR3 region has the DNA TGTGCCAGCAGGGGACTAGCGGGGCCGAAGGGGACCCAGTACTTC.

V and J are TRBV6-5 and TRBJ1-2, with a weak D call TRBD1 (6 bases). The CDR3 extends over 14 amino acids. CDR1 and CDR2 from the germline V gene are MNHEY and SVGAGI. The V gene lost 5 bases and the J gene lost 4 bases, with 14 bases spanning the gap. This chain's CDR3 is CASSTKQGFYGYTF. In nucleotides, the CDR3 is TGTGCCAGCAGTACCAAGCAGGGGTTCTATGGCTACACCTTC.

The chain carries TRBV11-2 and TRBJ2-5; 14 nucleotides match TRBD2. There are 19 residues in the CDR3. Germline lookup yields CDR1 SGHAT and CDR2 FQNNGV. The V segment lost 5 bases and the J segment 5 bases; nucleotides outside the gene matches: 16. The CDR3 region is CASSLYGLAGGPKMETQYF. The CDR3 bases are TGTGCCAGCAGCCTATACGGACTAGCGGGGGGACCTAAAATGGAGACCCAGTACTTC.

This clone was seen just once. The chain uses TRBV7-3 and TRBJ2-1, with TRBD2 matching 7 bases. CDR3 size: 14 residues. Unmatched junction bases numbered 4, after V lost 2 bases and J lost 6 bases. Germline CDR1 is SGHTA and CDR2 is FQGTGA. CDR3 region: CASSLYPGGNEQFF. The CDR3 nucleotides read TGTGCCAGCAGCTTATATCCGGGGGGCAATGAGCAGTTCTTC.

V and J are TRBV6-5 and TRBJ1-2; D uncertain. The CDR3 has 11 residues. The ends were cut back, 4 bases at V and 14 bases at J, with 14 bases in the middle. Germline V lookup: CDR1 MNHEY, CDR2 SVGAGI. The CDR3, as DNA: TGTGCCAGCAGTTTACTTCCCGTCCGGACCTTC. Translated: CASSLLPVRTF.

The rearrangement links TRBV30 to TRBJ2-1; 8 bases align to TRBD1. Germline lookup yields CDR1 GTSNPN and CDR2 SVGIG (reference sequence). The J segment lost 14 bases and the V segment lost 3 bases, leaving 6 bases of the junction unmatched. The CDR3 runs 11 residues. As DNA, the CDR3 is TGTGCCTGGAGGAAGGACAGGGAGAAGTTCTTC. It translates to CAWRKDREKFF.

In this sample, this clone turned up once. The CDR3 DNA reads TGTGCCAGCAGAACAGGGTACCAGCCCCAGCATTTT. It specifies CASRTGYQPQHF. The genes are TRBV12-3 or TRBV12-4 and TRBJ1-5, with a weak D call TRBD1 (6 bases). The V end was cut by 6 bases, the J end by 7 bases, with 10 bases between. There are 12 residues in the CDR3.

This sequence joins TRBV27 and TRBJ2-3; D possibly corresponds to TRBD2 (5 bases). V dropped 2 bases and J dropped 8 bases, with 11 bases sitting between them. This CDR3 spans 13 amino acids. The germline CDR1 and CDR2 sequences are MNHEY and SMNVEV (reference sequence). CDR3 coding DNA: TGTGCCAGCAGTTTAATTTCAAGCGGTACGCAGTATTTT. Protein: CASSLISSGTQYF.

The chain recombines TRBV30 with TRBJ2-3; TRBD2 agrees at 16 bases. Unmatched junction bases numbered 5, after V lost 4 bases and J lost 1 base. Looked up from germline, CDR1 is GTSNPN and CDR2 is SVGIG (reference sequence). The CDR3 spans 17 residues. This chain's CDR3 is CAWTGTSGGAGTDTQYF. CDR3 DNA sequence: TGTGCCTGGACTGGGACTAGCGGGGGGGCGGGCACAGATACGCAGTATTTT.

This chain uses TRBV10-3 with TRBJ2-3, with 11 bases aligning to TRBD2. The germline CDR1 and CDR2 sequences are ENHRY and SYGVKD. Trimming removed 0 bases from V and 5 bases from J; junction bases left unmatched: 4. The CDR3 totals 16 residues. The CDR3 loop reads CAISESRGLAGDTQYF. The CDR3 DNA sequence: TGTGCCATCAGTGAGTCCCGAGGACTAGCGGGAGATACGCAGTATTTT.

V gene TRBV4-2 combines with J gene TRBJ2-5; 10 bases match TRBD2. Trimming took 4 bases from V and 7 from J; bases not matched to a gene: 15. The CDR3 has 17 residues. Germline V lookup: CDR1 LGHNA, CDR2 YNFKEQ. The CDR3: CASSRPGTSGEGGTQYF. The CDR3 DNA reads as TGTGCCAGCAGCCGACCGGGAACTAGCGGGGAGGGTGGGACCCAGTACTTC.

The chain has TRBV7-8 and TRBJ1-1; D is ambiguous. This CDR3 contains 14 residues. Germline V gives CDR1 SGHVS, CDR2 FQNEAQ. The ends were cut back, 4 bases at V and 4 bases at J, with 13 bases in the middle. In nucleotides, the CDR3 is TGTGCCAGCAGCTACGCGAGACTTTCCACTGAAGCTTTCTTT. This codes for CASSYARLSTEAFF.

This chain uses TRBV2 with TRBJ1-2; 10 positions match TRBD1. The CDR3 is 15 amino acids. Germline assignment: CDR1 SNHLY and CDR2 FYNNEI. V shed 5 bases, J shed 0 bases, and the junction held 3 bases outside the gene matches. CDR3 in amino acids: CASSLGQGANYGYTF. The DNA for the CDR3 is TGTGCCAGCAGTTTAGGACAGGGGGCTAACTATGGCTACACCTTC.

The V gene is TRBV30, the J gene TRBJ1-2; 10 nucleotides align to TRBD1. The CDR3 contains 13 residues. Germline V gives CDR1 GTSNPN, CDR2 SVGIG (reference sequence). Losses at the gene ends were 6 bases for V and 7 bases for J; bases not matched to a gene: 8. CDR3 bases: TGTGCCTGCCAACACCGGGACAGGGGTGGCTACACCTTC. Translated: CACQHRDRGGYTF. Full variable domain (remainder filled in from reference TRBV30 and TRBJ1-2): SQTIHQWPATLVQPVGSPLSLECTVEGTSNPNLYWYRQAAGRGLQLLFYSVGIGQISSEVPQNLSASRPQDRQFILSSKKLLLSDSGFYLCACQHRDRGGYTFGSGTRLTVV.

This clone appeared a single time. The rearrangement links TRBV18 to TRBJ2-7; 8 positions agree with TRBD1. This CDR3 is 14 amino acids long. Germline trimming cut 6 bases from V and 2 bases from J; bases unmatched to any gene: 6. CDR1 KGHSH and CDR2 LQKENI come from the germline V gene. DNA for the CDR3: TGTGCCAGCTCCCGGGGACAGGACCCCTACGAGCAGTACTTC. It is translated as CASSRGQDPYEQYF.

The chain carries TRBV11-3 and TRBJ1-3; 7 positions agree with TRBD1. The CDR3 spans 15 residues. Germline V gene data show CDR1 as SGHNT and CDR2 as YENEEA. V lost 4 bases and J lost 0; bases outside the gene matches: 3. CDR3 DNA: TGTGCCAGCAGCTCGGGGGACAGCTCTGGAAACACCATATATTTT. This translates into CASSSGDSSGNTIYF.

The J gene is TRBJ2-1, the V gene TRBV6-1, with 7 nucleotides matching TRBD1. Trimming cost V 2 bases and J 5 bases; bases outside gene matches: 15. This CDR3 comprises 18 residues. Per the germline V gene, CDR1 is MNHNS and CDR2 is SASEGT. The CDR3 region has the DNA TGTGCCAGCAGTGAATTTTTTGGGACAGCTACCTCGGACAATGAGCAGTTCTTC. It codes for CASSEFFGTATSDNEQFF.

The chain carries TRBV5-1 and TRBJ2-1; weak D call: TRBD1 (6 bases). Trimming stripped 3 bases from V and 2 bases from J, with 12 bases between. This CDR3 is 15 amino acids long. CDR1 SGHRS and CDR2 YFSETQ come from the germline V gene. CDR3 sequence reads: CASSWTDGPYNEQFF. The CDR3 region has the DNA TGCGCCAGCAGCTGGACAGATGGGCCCTACAATGAGCAGTTCTTC.

The gene calls are TRBV19 and TRBJ1-1; D ambiguous. This CDR3 is 12 amino acids long. Germline V gene data show CDR1 as LNHDA and CDR2 as SQIVND (reference sequence). Trimming took 4 bases from V and 1 from J, leaving 4 bases between them. CDR3 residues: CASSNGNTEAFF. The CDR3 region has the DNA TGTGCCAGTAGTAACGGGAACACTGAAGCTTTCTTT.

V usage is TRBV11-3 and J usage is TRBJ2-3; D perhaps matches TRBD1 (5 bases). Trimming shortened V by 4 bases and J by 9 bases, and 11 bases separated the two germline ends. This CDR3 is built from 12 residues. Germline V lookup: CDR1 SGHNT, CDR2 YENEEA. The CDR3 sequence: CASSSSGSTQYF. For the CDR3, the DNA is TGTGCCAGCAGCTCTTCAGGGTCGACGCAGTATTTT.

This clone occurred once. The genes are TRBV24-1 and TRBJ1-5; 11 bases agree with TRBD1. V was clipped by 5 bases and J by 7 bases; unmatched bases: 12. Germline V gene lookup returns CDR1 KGHDR and CDR2 SFDVKD. The CDR3 is 17 residues long. The CDR3 spells CATSADYGDRGGQPQHF. CDR3 nucleotides: TGTGCCACCAGTGCGGATTACGGGGACAGGGGGGGACAGCCCCAGCATTTT.

CDR3 in amino acids: CASRGRGSYNEQFF. The DNA for the CDR3 is TGTGCCAGCAGGGGCCGTGGCTCCTACAATGAGCAGTTCTTC. The chain links TRBV2 to TRBJ2-1; D is uncertain. This CDR3 region has 14 residues. The germline CDR1 and CDR2 sequences are SNHLY and FYNNEI. V was cut by 6 bases and J by 0 bases, with 9 bases left in between. The variable domain in full, with the rest retrieved from reference TRBV2 and TRBJ2-1, is EPEVTQTPSHQVTQMGQEVILRCVPISNHLYFYWYRQILGQKVEFLVSFYNNEISEKSEIFDDQFSVERPDGSNFTLKIRSTKLEDSAMYFCASRGRGSYNEQFFGPGTRLTVL.

The V and J genes are TRBV29-1 and TRBJ1-2, with D possibly matching TRBD1 (5 bases). The germline CDR1 and CDR2 sequences are SQVTM and ANQGSEA. CDR3 length: 13 residues. The V end was cut by 6 bases, the J end by 4 bases, with 15 bases between. CDR3 bases: TGCAGCGTAAACTCCAGGGACTCCTATGGCTACACCTTC. Translation gives CSVNSRDSYGYTF.

In DNA form, the CDR3 reads TGTGCCAGCAGCTTAGCCACGGGACAGGGGTCCTATGGCTACACCTTC. Protein sequence: CASSLATGQGSYGYTF. V and J are TRBV7-9 and TRBJ1-2; TRBD1 matches at 10 bases. The CDR3 spans 16 residues. Germline CDR1 reads SEHNR; CDR2 reads FQNEAQ (reference sequence). V shed 0 bases, J shed 4 bases, and the junction held 5 bases outside the gene matches.

The V gene is TRBV6-5, the J gene TRBJ1-1, with D possibly matching TRBD1 (6 bases). This CDR3 spans 14 amino acids. Germline CDR1 reads MNHEY; CDR2 reads SVGAGI. V shed 5 bases and J shed 5 bases, with 15 bases lying between them. The CDR3 DNA reads TGTGCCAGCAGTCTTAGGGGGAAAGGTACTGAAGCTTTCTTT. Translated: CASSLRGKGTEAFF.

The chain couples TRBV19 to TRBJ1-5; 8 nucleotides match TRBD1. This CDR3 comprises 15 residues. Trimming cost V 8 bases and J 2 bases; bases outside gene matches: 8. The germline gives CDR1 LNHDA, CDR2 SQIVND (reference sequence). CDR3 in amino acids: CASLGQGRGNQPQHF. The CDR3 nucleotides are TGTGCCAGTCTCGGACAGGGAAGGGGCAATCAGCCCCAGCATTTT.